The 27 T cell receptor beta chains below come from one sample, sequenced in a study of cytomegalovirus exposure and HLA in healthy donors. PCR amplification relied on 60 Vbeta primers (plus 13 Jbeta primers). Method: immunoSEQ multiplex PCR; TCRdb's copy keeps in-frame clones and lacks some. The listing records 150,000 to 250,000 clones. The sample consisted of PBMCs. Receptors were obtained from a boy younger than 18 in good health and CMV-seronegative.

The V gene is TRBV4-3, the J gene TRBJ2-2, with 9 bases lining up with TRBD2. This CDR3 comprises 17 residues. With 0 bases clipped from V and 4 bases from J, the junction kept 6 bases outside the gene matches. Per the germline V gene, CDR1 is LGHNA and CDR2 is YSLEER. CDR3 sequence: CASSQDAGGAGTGELFF. CDR3 DNA sequence: TGCGCCAGCAGCCAAGATGCGGGGGGGGCGGGCACCGGGGAGCTGTTTTTT.

CDR3 in DNA: TGTGCCAGCTCACCATCCCAGGGGGCCTCCGGGGAGCTGTTTTTT. It codes for CASSPSQGASGELFF. V is TRBV18 and J is TRBJ2-2; TRBD1 aligns across 8 bases. Germline V lookup: CDR1 KGHSH, CDR2 LQKENI. J gave up 6 bases and V 2 bases, and 5 bases lay outside the gene matches. The CDR3 sequence is 15 residues long.

V gene TRBV5-4 combines with J gene TRBJ2-5, with a possible D match to TRBD1 (6 bases). The CDR3 covers 15 residues. Trimming pared 4 bases from V and 4 bases from J, leaving 17 bases between. CDR1 SGHNT and CDR2 YYREEE come from the germline V gene (reference sequence). The CDR3 nucleotides read TGTGCCAGCAGCCCGGAGGCAGGGGTCGTAGAGACCCAGTACTTC. This codes for CASSPEAGVVETQYF.

This chain links TRBV11-1 with TRBJ1-1; no firm D call. Trimming removed 5 bases at V and 5 bases at J, with 15 bases between. CDR3 length equals 14 residues. Germline CDR1 SGHAT, CDR2 FQDESV (reference sequence). For the CDR3, the DNA is TGTGCCAGCAGCCCGGCCCTAGTACGAACTGAAGCTTTCTTT. Its protein product is CASSPALVRTEAFF. Complete variable domain (other parts from reference TRBV11-1 and TRBJ1-1): EAEVAQSPRYKITEKSQAVAFWCDPISGHATLYWYRQILGQGPELLVQFQDESVVDDSQLPKDRFSAERLKGVDSTLKIQPAELGDSAMYLCASSPALVRTEAFFGQGTRLTVV.

The chain has TRBV10-2 and TRBJ2-5, with 9 bases matching TRBD2. Germline V gene data show CDR1 as WSHSY and CDR2 as SAAADI. This CDR3 contains 14 residues. Trimming took 7 bases from V and 0 from J; bases not matched to a gene: 3. CDR3 sequence: CASKVAGDQETQYF. CDR3 coding DNA: TGCGCCAGCAAGGTAGCGGGGGACCAAGAGACCCAGTACTTC.

This chain links TRBV29-1 with TRBJ2-7; D is ambiguous. The CDR3 totals 15 residues. V lost 4 bases and J 0 bases, leaving 16 bases between the germline ends. From germline, CDR1 is SQVTM and CDR2 ANQGSEA. CDR3 coding DNA: TGCAGCGTTGGACTTGCGCCCCCGGGCTCCTACGAGCAGTACTTC. Translation: CSVGLAPPGSYEQYF.

The V gene is TRBV30, the J gene TRBJ1-2; 9 bases align to TRBD1. V was clipped by 5 bases and J by 3 bases; unmatched bases: 4. The germline V gene has CDR1 GTSNPN and CDR2 SVGIG (reference sequence). This CDR3 is 13 amino acids long. This chain's CDR3 is CAWLTGGYYGYTF. CDR3 nucleotides: TGTGCCTGGTTAACAGGGGGCTACTATGGCTACACCTTC.

The rearrangement joins TRBV5-1 to TRBJ2-3; 7 bases fit TRBD2. The CDR3 spans 13 residues. Unmatched junction bases numbered 4, after V lost 4 bases and J lost 5 bases. Looked up from germline, CDR1 is SGHRS and CDR2 is YFSETQ. This CDR3 reads CASSGGVGDTQYF. The CDR3 nucleotides are TGCGCCAGCAGCGGGGGGGTGGGAGATACGCAGTATTTT.

The gene calls are TRBV27 and TRBJ2-1; D is ambiguous. There are 12 residues in the CDR3. V lost 7 bases, J lost 7 bases, and 11 bases lay in between. From germline, CDR1 is MNHEY and CDR2 SMNVEV (reference sequence). CDR3 loop: CASTSLSNEQFF. CDR3 in DNA: TGTGCCAGCACCAGTTTAAGTAATGAGCAGTTCTTC.

The chain links TRBV5-1 to TRBJ1-1, with TRBD1 identical over 9 bases. CDR3 size: 15 residues. V was pared by 4 bases and J by 7 bases, with 11 bases of the junction left unmatched. CDR1 and CDR2 from the germline V gene are SGHRS and YFSETQ. DNA of the CDR3: TGCGCCAGCAGCCCGCAGGGACAGGGCCGAATTGAAGCTTTCTTT. Amino acids: CASSPQGQGRIEAFF.

The rearrangement joins TRBV9 to TRBJ1-2, with D unclear. This CDR3 has 12 amino acids. Germline lookup yields CDR1 SGDLS and CDR2 YYNGEE. V lost 0 bases and J 8 bases, leaving 8 bases between the germline ends. CDR3 coding DNA: TGTGCCAGCAGCGTAGCTGTGGGCGGCTACACCTTC. Translating gives CASSVAVGGYTF.

The rearrangement uses TRBV6-5 and TRBJ2-5, with TRBD1 matching 7 bases. This CDR3 is 15 amino acids long. The V gene end was trimmed by 5 bases and the J gene end by 2 bases; junction bases not matched to a gene: 8. CDR1 MNHEY and CDR2 SVGAGI come from the germline V gene. The DNA for the CDR3 is TGTGCCAGCAGTGTACAGGGGAATTTACAAGAGACCCAGTACTTC. It is translated as CASSVQGNLQETQYF.

The genes are TRBV15 and TRBJ1-2; D is possibly TRBD1 (5 bases). V was pared by 1 base and J by 6 bases, with 18 bases between. This CDR3 is built from 16 residues. Germline V gene data show CDR1 as LNHNV and CDR2 as YYDKDF (reference sequence). For the CDR3, the DNA is TGTGCCACCAGCAGAGGTTCGACAGACCCAAAGAATGGCTACACCTTC. It yields the protein CATSRGSTDPKNGYTF.

This rearrangement joins TRBV25-1 to TRBJ2-1, with D perhaps TRBD1 (5 bases). Germline CDR1 MGHDK, CDR2 SYGVNS. V lost 5 bases, J lost 3 bases, and 11 bases lay in between. The CDR3 runs to 14 residues. This CDR3 is CASSYPDNYNEQFF. CDR3 DNA: TGTGCCAGCAGTTACCCGGACAACTACAATGAGCAGTTCTTC.

Written as DNA, the CDR3 is TGTGCCAGCACAAACAGGGGTGGGAACACTGAAGCTTTCTTT. Encoded protein: CASTNRGGNTEAFF. The V gene is TRBV6-5, the J gene TRBJ1-1, with 7 nucleotides matching TRBD1. The germline V gene has CDR1 MNHEY and CDR2 SVGAGI. With 7 bases clipped from V and 1 base from J, the junction kept 6 bases outside the gene matches. This CDR3 spans 14 amino acids.

CDR3 loop: CASSPLPKMNTEAFF. The CDR3 DNA follows: TGTGCCAGCAGTCCACTGCCGAAGATGAACACTGAAGCTTTCTTT. This chain connects TRBV6-1 to TRBJ1-1; D unclear. Trimming took off 5 bases at V and 0 bases at J, with 13 bases between the two ends. The germline V gene has CDR1 MNHNS and CDR2 SASEGT. The CDR3 contains 15 residues.

This chain links TRBV27 with TRBJ2-5; 16 nucleotides align to TRBD2. Germline lookup yields CDR1 MNHEY and CDR2 SMNVEV (reference sequence). The CDR3 sequence is 17 residues long. V dropped 5 bases and J dropped 2; count of bases not matched to a gene: 5. CDR3 loop: CASSPGTSGGGQETQYF. The CDR3 nucleotides read TGTGCCAGCAGTCCTGGGACTAGCGGGGGGGGGCAAGAGACCCAGTACTTC.

This chain connects TRBV5-6 to TRBJ2-1; D remains ambiguous. This CDR3 comprises 15 residues. The V and J ends lost 4 bases and 4 bases respectively, with 15 bases between them. Germline V CDR1 and CDR2: SGHDT, YYEEEE. The chain's CDR3 is CASSPLERPYNEQFF. CDR3 DNA: TGTGCCAGCAGCCCTCTTGAGAGGCCGTACAATGAGCAGTTCTTC.

The J gene is TRBJ2-1, the V gene TRBV18, with 7 bases identical to TRBD2. This CDR3 spans 16 amino acids. Germline trimming cut 1 base from V and 3 bases from J; bases unmatched to any gene: 6. Germline CDR1 and CDR2: KGHSH and LQKENI. The CDR3 DNA sequence: TGTGCCAGCTCACCACGAGCTAGCGGAAACTACAATGAGCAGTTCTTC. This sequence encodes CASSPRASGNYNEQFF. The whole variable domain, filled in from reference TRBV18 and TRBJ2-1, reads NAGVMQNPRHLVRRRGQEARLRCSPMKGHSHVYWYRQLPEEGLKFMVYLQKENIIDESGMPKERFSAEFPKEGPSILRIQQVVRGDSAAYFCASSPRASGNYNEQFFGPGTRLTVL.

The V and J genes are TRBV4-1 and TRBJ1-5; D might be TRBD1 (6 bases). CDR3 length: 14 amino acids. Germline V gene data show CDR1 as MGHRA and CDR2 as YSYEKL. V was shortened by 2 bases and J by 2 bases, with 7 bases between the two germline ends. CDR3 DNA sequence: TGCGCCAGCAGCCAAAGACAGGGCAATCAGCCCCAGCATTTT. The encoded protein is CASSQRQGNQPQHF.

This rearrangement joins TRBV9 to TRBJ1-2; D perhaps matches TRBD1 (6 bases). Deletions cut 0 bases from V and 8 bases from J, with 11 bases between. The CDR3 spans 13 residues. Looked up from germline, CDR1 is SGDLS and CDR2 is YYNGEE. The CDR3: CASSVEPQGGYTF. As DNA, the CDR3 is TGTGCCAGCAGCGTAGAGCCGCAGGGGGGCTACACCTTC.

This CDR3 is CASRAVLSYNEQFF. The CDR3 DNA reads as TGCGCCAGCAGGGCGGTCTTATCCTACAATGAGCAGTTCTTC. The chain employs TRBV5-1 and TRBJ2-1; D remains ambiguous. Trimming shortened V by 5 bases and J by 1 base, and 10 bases separated the two germline ends. The CDR3 is 14 residues long. Germline values: CDR1 SGHRS, CDR2 YFSETQ. Combining the CDR3 with reference TRBV5-1 and TRBJ2-1 gives the whole variable domain KAGVTQTPRYLIKTRGQQVTLSCSPISGHRSVSWYQQTPGQGLQFLFEYFSETQRNKGNFPGRFSGRQFSNSRSEMNVSTLELGDSALYLCASRAVLSYNEQFFGPGTRLTVL.

The V gene is TRBV28, the J gene TRBJ2-7; unclear D gene. This CDR3 has 11 residues. Germline-derived CDR1 and CDR2 are MDHEN and SYDVKM. Trimming took off 3 bases at V and 6 bases at J, with 6 bases between the two ends. DNA of the CDR3: TGTGCCAGCAGTTTGAACAGCGAGCAGTACTTC. This encodes CASSLNSEQYF.

This chain links TRBV28 with TRBJ2-7; a possible D gene is TRBD1 (6 bases). Germline V gene lookup returns CDR1 MDHEN and CDR2 SYDVKM. The CDR3 has 13 residues. Trimming stripped 9 bases from V and 2 bases from J, with 14 bases between. The chain's CDR3 is CASSLQGPYEQYF. The CDR3 DNA reads as TGTGCCAGTTCGCTACAGGGACCCTACGAGCAGTACTTC.

This chain links TRBV18 with TRBJ1-1; D is unresolved. Germline CDR1 is KGHSH and CDR2 is LQKENI. This CDR3 comprises 13 residues. V was trimmed by 3 bases and J by 1 base, leaving 6 bases between them. CDR3 sequence (DNA): TGTGCCAGCTCACCGAGCGCGAACACTGAAGCTTTCTTT. Its translation: CASSPSANTEAFF.

V usage is TRBV6-1 and J usage is TRBJ1-5; 8 bases are shared with TRBD1. The germline gives CDR1 MNHNS, CDR2 SASEGT. V lost 4 bases to trimming and J lost 5 bases; unmatched junction nucleotides: 10. CDR3 size: 16 residues. In nucleotides, the CDR3 is TGTGCCAGCAGTGTACGGACAGGGCTGCAGGATCAGCCCCAGCATTTT. It encodes CASSVRTGLQDQPQHF.

The rearrangement joins TRBV28 to TRBJ1-4; no definite D call. The CDR3 is 15 residues long. Germline loops: CDR1 MDHEN, CDR2 SYDVKM. Trimming removed 6 bases from V and 7 bases from J, with 18 bases in between. In nucleotides, the CDR3 is TGTGCCAGCAGACCCACGGCCGCCGGGAGTGAAAAACTGTTTTTT. It codes for CASRPTAAGSEKLFF.